The 15 T cell receptor beta chains listed next were all sequenced from one sample in a study of neurological immune-mediated disorders. MiXCR, applied by TCRdb to the 5' RACE reads, yields one record per CDR3 protein. There are some 19,000 distinct CDR3 sequences in the sample; about 16% occur only once, and roughly 15% lies in the top ten. The sample was PBMCs. These receptors came from a female donor with HTLV-1-associated myelopathy (HAM/TSP).

This clonotype was found many times. The chain recombines TRBV18 with TRBJ2-1; 11 nucleotides align to TRBD2. This CDR3 is built from 16 residues. The J segment lost 4 bases and the V segment lost 3 bases, leaving 5 bases of the junction unmatched. Germline CDR1 is KGHSH and CDR2 is LQKENI. CDR3 bases: TGTGCCAGCTCACCTATAGCGGGAGGGTCTTACAATGAGCAGTTCTTC. The encoded protein is CASSPIAGGSYNEQFF.

This clonotype was seen repeatedly, ten times or more. The chain links TRBV20-1 to TRBJ2-5; 12 positions agree with TRBD1. The CDR3 is made up of 16 amino acids. J was trimmed by 5 bases and V by 0 bases; bases with no gene match: 7. Per germline, CDR1 DFQATT and CDR2 SNEGSKA (reference sequence). CDR3 bases: TGCAGTGCTAGAGATTTTAGGGGGACAGGGGGCGAGACCCAGTACTTC. Translated: CSARDFRGTGGETQYF.

This clonotype was picked up many times. The chain couples TRBV20-1 to TRBJ2-2, with 7 bases fitting TRBD2. Per germline, CDR1 DFQATT and CDR2 SNEGSKA (reference sequence). Trimming cost V 3 bases and J 6 bases; bases outside gene matches: 13. CDR3 length: 16 amino acids. The CDR3 is CSASSLAGAIPGELFF. CDR3 nucleotide sequence: TGCAGTGCTAGTTCTCTGGCGGGAGCGATCCCCGGGGAGCTGTTTTTT.

As concerns this clonotype: The CDR3 carries no conserved terminal phenylalanine or tryptophan, so it likely arises from a read error. This sequence joins TRBV20-1 and TRBJ1-2; perhaps TRBD1 as D (5 bases). There are 14 residues in the CDR3. Per the germline V gene, CDR1 is DFQATT and CDR2 is SNEGSKA (reference sequence). Trimming cost V 5 bases and J 0 bases, with 13 bases left between them. The CDR3 region has the DNA TGCAGTGCTTGGGGGATCCAAACTAACTATGGCTACACCGTC. The encoded protein is CSAWGIQTNYGYTV.

This clonotype was seen ten or more times. V is TRBV11-2 and J is TRBJ2-7; TRBD1 aligns across 8 bases. The CDR3 contains 15 residues. With V trimmed by 1 base and J by 3 bases, 5 bases remained unmatched. In germline, CDR1 is SGHAT, CDR2 FQNNGV. The CDR3 is CASSLAGTGSYEQYF. The CDR3 bases are TGTGCCAGCAGCTTAGCCGGGACAGGAAGCTACGAGCAGTACTTC.

The rearrangement uses TRBV3-1 and TRBJ2-5; D might be TRBD1 or TRBD2, each matching 6 bases. Trimming removed 1 base at V and 4 bases at J, with 10 bases between. Germline assignment: CDR1 LGHDT and CDR2 YNNKEL (reference sequence). The CDR3 has 14 residues. This CDR3 is CASSQVRGRETQYF. The CDR3 DNA follows: TGTGCCAGCAGCCAAGTTCGGGGGCGAGAGACCCAGTACTTC.

This clonotype was picked up many times. This chain connects TRBV7-2 to TRBJ2-5; D unclear. The ends were cut back, 5 bases at V and 4 bases at J, with 11 bases in the middle. CDR3 length: 13 residues. Germline values: CDR1 SGHTA, CDR2 FQGNSA. CDR3 DNA: TGTGCCAGCAGCCCCCGTACGGCAGAGACCCAGTACTTC. It is translated as CASSPRTAETQYF.

The chain has TRBV12-3 or TRBV12-4 and TRBJ1-5; D is possibly TRBD1 (6 bases). The CDR3 spans 13 residues. The V end was cut by 1 base, the J end by 6 bases, with 7 bases between. This CDR3 is CASSLGGGQPQHF. The CDR3 DNA reads as TGTGCCAGCAGTTTAGGAGGGGGTCAGCCCCAGCATTTT.

This clonotype is medium-sized (0.01 to 0.1%) within its sample. This chain uses TRBV20-1 with TRBJ1-4, with D possibly TRBD1 on 5 matching bases. From germline, CDR1 is DFQATT and CDR2 SNEGSKA (reference sequence). The CDR3 has 13 amino acids. V dropped 6 bases and J dropped 7 bases, with 15 bases sitting between them. Here the CDR3 reads CSASPGGGEKLFF. Here the CDR3 DNA reads TGCAGTGCGTCTCCCGGGGGAGGTGAAAAACTGTTTTTT.

This clonotype appeared many times. The CDR3, as DNA: TGTGCCAGCAGCGTCGGCAGGAACTATGGCTACACCTTC. Its protein product is CASSVGRNYGYTF. This chain joins TRBV5-8 and TRBJ1-2; D remains unclear. Trimming took off 4 bases at V and 2 bases at J, with 9 bases between the two ends. Germline values: CDR1 SGHTS, CDR2 YDEGEE. The CDR3 sequence is 13 residues long.

This clonotype was observed many times. This chain uses TRBV6-5 with TRBJ1-1; tentatively, D is TRBD1 (5 bases). V was trimmed by 2 bases and J by 8 bases, leaving 18 bases between them. CDR3 length equals 15 residues. CDR1 and CDR2 from the germline V gene are MNHEY and SVGAGI. The CDR3 loop reads CASSYGGGAAGEAFF. The CDR3 region has the DNA TGTGCCAGCAGTTACGGAGGAGGGGCAGCTGGAGAAGCTTTCTTT.

This chain connects TRBV9 to TRBJ2-2; no clear D. This CDR3 is 16 amino acids long. Per the germline V gene, CDR1 is SGDLS and CDR2 is YYNGEE. The ends were cut back, 0 bases at V and 6 bases at J, with 15 bases in the middle. The CDR3 nucleotides are TGTGCCAGCAGCGTAGACCCCGTCCCCTGGCCCGGGGAGCTGTTTTTT. Protein product: CASSVDPVPWPGELFF. Drawing the rest from reference TRBV9 and TRBJ2-2, the complete variable domain is DSGVTQTPKHLITATGQRVTLRCSPRSGDLSVYWYQQSLDQGLQFLIQYYNGEERAKGNILERFSAQQFPDLHSELNLSSLELGDSALYFCASSVDPVPWPGELFFGEGSRLTVL.

This clonotype was seen ten or more times. The CDR3 protein is CATSREYSGEGYEQYF. The CDR3, as DNA: TGTGCCACCAGCAGGGAATACAGCGGGGAGGGCTACGAGCAGTACTTC. This rearrangement joins TRBV15 to TRBJ2-7, with TRBD2 identical over 7 bases. V was pared by 3 bases and J by 3 bases, with 11 bases of the junction left unmatched. The V gene's germline CDR1 is LNHNV and CDR2 YYDKDF (reference sequence). The CDR3 sequence is 16 residues long. The whole variable domain, remainder taken from reference TRBV15 and TRBJ2-7, is DAMVIQNPRYQVTQFGKPVTLSCSQTLNHNVMYWYQQKSSQAPKLLFHYYDKDFNNEADTPDNFQSRRPNTSFCFLDIRSPGLGDTAMYLCATSREYSGEGYEQYFGPGTRLTVT.

The chain combines TRBV18 with TRBJ1-6; 8 bases are shared with TRBD1. Trimming cost V 1 base and J 8 bases; bases outside gene matches: 10. Germline CDR1 and CDR2: KGHSH and LQKENI. The CDR3 totals 17 residues. Written as DNA, the CDR3 is TGTGCCAGCTCACCACGAAACTTGGACAGGGTCGATTCACCCCTCCACTTT. This translates into CASSPRNLDRVDSPLHF.

This clonotype was counted ten times or more. This chain connects TRBV7-2 to TRBJ1-2, with D possibly being TRBD1 (6 bases). The CDR3 totals 16 residues. Germline V gene data show CDR1 as SGHTA and CDR2 as FQGNSA. V lost 0 bases to trimming and J lost 5 bases, with 16 bases between them. The CDR3 DNA sequence: TGTGCCAGCAGCTTAGCGGAGGCAGCCCAGGGGTATGGCTACACCTTC. Its translation is CASSLAEAAQGYGYTF.